In its sample, the clone carrying this T cell receptor beta chain was seen many times. The data belong to a study of T cells in Graves' hyperthyroidism and ophthalmopathy. Researchers took RNA transcripts and amplified the TCR beta CDR3 regions from them. During a first-round RT-PCR of the TCR CDR3, the HTBI primer set was used. Using its own MiXCR run on the multiplex PCR reads, TCRdb lists one record per CDR3 protein. The sample lists more than 500,000 distinct CDR3 sequences; 14% were seen once. The CDR3 consists of 14 residues. Germline V lookup: CDR1 MDHEN, CDR2 SYDVKM. V shed 3 bases and J shed 3 bases, with 9 bases lying between them.

The sequence derives from a woman aged 40 to 50 with Graves' hyperthyroidism. The source material was blood. This chain uses TRBV28 with TRBJ2-1; D is undetermined. CDR3 DNA sequence: TGTGCCAGCAGTTTTTTGGCTATCTACAATGAGCAGTTCTTC. This translates into CASSFLAIYNEQFF.